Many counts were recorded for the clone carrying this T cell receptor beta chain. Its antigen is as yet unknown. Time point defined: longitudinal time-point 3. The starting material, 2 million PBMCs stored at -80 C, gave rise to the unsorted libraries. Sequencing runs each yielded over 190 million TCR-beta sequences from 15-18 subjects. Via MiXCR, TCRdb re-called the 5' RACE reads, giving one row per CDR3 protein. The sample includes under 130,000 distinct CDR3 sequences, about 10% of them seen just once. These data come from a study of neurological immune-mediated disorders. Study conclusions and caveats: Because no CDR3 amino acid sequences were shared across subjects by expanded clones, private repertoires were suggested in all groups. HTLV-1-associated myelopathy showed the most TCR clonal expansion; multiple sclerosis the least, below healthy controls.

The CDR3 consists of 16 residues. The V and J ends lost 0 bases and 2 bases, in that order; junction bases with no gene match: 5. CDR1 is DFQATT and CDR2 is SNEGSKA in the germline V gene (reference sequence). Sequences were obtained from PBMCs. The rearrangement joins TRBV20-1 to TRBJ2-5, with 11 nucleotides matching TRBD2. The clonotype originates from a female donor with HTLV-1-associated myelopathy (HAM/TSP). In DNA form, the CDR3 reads TGCAGTGCTAGAGATCAGGGACTAGCGGCTCAAGAGACCCAGTACTTC. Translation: CSARDQGLAAQETQYF.